This passage covers 28 T cell receptor beta chains from one sample sequenced in a study of cytomegalovirus exposure and HLA in healthy donors. Produced via immunoSEQ multiplex PCR; TCRdb's table is partial and in-frame only. The sample lists some 200,000 clones, about four fifths occurring once. Sequencing input: PBMCs. These receptors were collected from a woman aged 18-29 years in good health and CMV-seropositive.

About this clone: A read error may account for a junction end that differs from germline. The rearrangement uses TRBV7-2 and TRBJ2-7, with D perhaps TRBD1 (6 bases). In germline, CDR1 is SGHTA, CDR2 FQGNSA. The length of the CDR3 is 17 residues. The CDR3 is CASSSRGASEVPLLTVF. The CDR3 DNA reads as TGTGCCAGCAGCTCCAGGGGAGCTTCAGAAGTCCCCCTTCTTACGGTTTTC.

This rearrangement joins TRBV28 to TRBJ1-1, with 8 bases lining up with TRBD1. The CDR3 extends over 14 amino acids. V shed 5 bases, J shed 4 bases, and the junction held 6 bases outside the gene matches. From germline, CDR1 is MDHEN and CDR2 SYDVKM. In nucleotides, the CDR3 is TGTGCCAGCAGTGCGACAGGGGTGGGCACTGAAGCTTTCTTT. Translation gives CASSATGVGTEAFF. The full variable domain, its missing parts supplied by reference TRBV28 and TRBJ1-1, is DVKVTQSSRYLVKRTGEKVFLECVQDMDHENMFWYRQDPGLGLRLIYFSYDVKMKEKGDIPEGYSVSREKKERFSLILESASTNQTSMYLCASSATGVGTEAFFGQGTRLTVV.

This sequence joins TRBV9 and TRBJ1-3; unclear D gene. Germline V gene sequence: CDR1 SGDLS, CDR2 YYNGEE. The CDR3 spans 16 residues. With 0 bases removed from V and 0 bases from J, the gap between germline ends came to 10 bases. The CDR3 sequence is CASSVDPGNSGNTIYF. Here the CDR3 DNA reads TGTGCCAGCAGCGTAGATCCGGGTAACTCTGGAAACACCATATATTTT.

This clone was picked up many times. The rearrangement uses TRBV6-4 and TRBJ2-5; 10 bases are shared with TRBD2. Trimming at V came to 3 bases and at J to 2 bases, leaving 3 bases not matched to a gene. This CDR3 contains 15 residues. Germline CDR1 and CDR2: MRHNA and SNTAGT. CDR3 region: CASSESAGGQETQYF. In DNA form, the CDR3 reads TGTGCCAGCAGTGAATCAGCGGGGGGGCAAGAGACCCAGTACTTC.

This clone has just one count. The chain uses TRBV7-2 and TRBJ1-1; D is unclear. The V and J ends lost 6 bases and 8 bases respectively, with 10 bases between them. CDR3 length equals 11 residues. Germline assignment: CDR1 SGHTA and CDR2 FQGNSA. CDR3 nucleotide sequence: TGTGCCAGCAGTCTCCGGGTGGAAGCTTTCTTT. Its protein product is CASSLRVEAFF.

This clone has more than one count but fewer than ten. V usage is TRBV25-1 and J usage is TRBJ2-7, with D hard to call. The CDR3 is 12 amino acids. The V gene's germline CDR1 is MGHDK and CDR2 SYGVNS. The germline V and J ends were trimmed by 0 bases and 4 bases, with 4 bases remaining between them. The DNA of the CDR3 is TGTGCCAGCAGTGAATATCGTTACGAGCAGTACTTC. It is translated as CASSEYRYEQYF.

This clone was recorded once. The chain has TRBV11-1 and TRBJ2-1, with 9 bases matching TRBD2. This CDR3 has 14 amino acids. V was clipped by 4 bases and J by 3 bases; unmatched bases: 1. Germline V gene data show CDR1 as SGHAT and CDR2 as FQDESV (reference sequence). CDR3: CASSSSGIYNEQFF. Written as DNA, the CDR3 is TGTGCCAGCAGCTCTAGCGGGATCTACAATGAGCAGTTCTTC. Full variable domain (rest looked up from reference TRBV11-1 and TRBJ2-1): EAEVAQSPRYKITEKSQAVAFWCDPISGHATLYWYRQILGQGPELLVQFQDESVVDDSQLPKDRFSAERLKGVDSTLKIQPAELGDSAMYLCASSSSGIYNEQFFGPGTRLTVL.

V usage is TRBV18 and J usage is TRBJ2-1; the D gene is possibly TRBD2 (7 bases). V dropped 5 bases and J dropped 7 bases, with 18 bases sitting between them. Germline assignment: CDR1 KGHSH and CDR2 LQKENI. CDR3 length: 15 amino acids. CDR3 amino acids: CASSSWGGWTNEQFF. The CDR3 nucleotides are TGTGCCAGCTCATCTTGGGGGGGCTGGACGAATGAGCAGTTCTTC.

The chain employs TRBV2 and TRBJ1-2; tentatively, D is TRBD1 (5 bases). V lost 0 bases and J lost 7, with 18 bases in between. Looked up from germline, CDR1 is SNHLY and CDR2 is FYNNEI. This CDR3 contains 16 residues. In nucleotides, the CDR3 is TGTGCCAGCAGTGAAGCGAATCGTCGGGGGGAGGCTGGCTACACCTTC. It specifies CASSEANRRGEAGYTF.

This clone was seen a few times. The chain couples TRBV15 to TRBJ1-1; D possibly corresponds to TRBD1 (5 bases). The ends were cut back, 0 bases at V and 10 bases at J, with 18 bases in the middle. Germline V gene sequence: CDR1 LNHNV, CDR2 YYDKDF (reference sequence). The CDR3 is made up of 15 amino acids. In DNA, the CDR3 is TGTGCCACCAGCAGAGATCTTTCGACAGACAGTGGAGCTTTCTTT. Residues: CATSRDLSTDSGAFF.

This clone was found once. CDR3 amino acids: CASSPTGDHTLYEQYF. The CDR3 DNA sequence: TGTGCCAGCAGCCCTACAGGGGACCACACCCTATACGAGCAGTACTTC. This chain joins TRBV7-2 and TRBJ2-7, with 7 bases matching TRBD1. The V and J ends lost 5 bases and 4 bases, in that order; junction bases with no gene match: 14. Germline-derived CDR1 and CDR2 are SGHTA and FQGNSA. This CDR3 spans 16 amino acids.

V and J are TRBV20-1 and TRBJ1-1, with 7 bases that match TRBD1. The CDR3 has 11 amino acids. The germline V gene encodes CDR1 DFQATT and CDR2 SNEGSKA (reference sequence). Trimming took 5 bases from V and 8 from J; bases not matched to a gene: 5. CDR3 residues: CSAVRQGEAFF. CDR3 nucleotides: TGCAGTGCTGTCAGACAGGGCGAAGCTTTCTTT.

CDR3 sequence: CASSPTVMNTEAFF. In nucleotides, the CDR3 is TGTGCCAGCAGCCCGACAGTAATGAACACTGAAGCTTTCTTT. The chain recombines TRBV5-8 with TRBJ1-1; weak D call: TRBD1 (5 bases). The CDR3 spans 14 residues. The germline gives CDR1 SGHTS, CDR2 YDEGEE. Trimming stripped 4 bases from V and 0 bases from J, with 10 bases between.

The chain uses TRBV5-1 and TRBJ2-5; D is undetermined. The CDR3 covers 14 residues. Trimming left V 4 bases short and J 4 bases short, with 14 bases between. The V gene's germline CDR1 is SGHRS and CDR2 YFSETQ. The CDR3 reads CASSARSRRETQYF. The CDR3 DNA follows: TGCGCCAGCAGCGCCCGAAGCCGGAGAGAGACCCAGTACTTC. The whole variable domain, remainder taken from reference TRBV5-1 and TRBJ2-5, is KAGVTQTPRYLIKTRGQQVTLSCSPISGHRSVSWYQQTPGQGLQFLFEYFSETQRNKGNFPGRFSGRQFSNSRSEMNVSTLELGDSALYLCASSARSRRETQYFGPGTRLLVL.

The chain carries TRBV6-5 and TRBJ2-7; no clear D. The V gene lost 0 bases and the J gene lost 6 bases, with 9 bases spanning the gap. The V gene's germline CDR1 is MNHEY and CDR2 SVGAGI. The CDR3 contains 13 residues. The CDR3 sequence: CASSYSRGTEQYF. CDR3 in DNA: TGTGCCAGCAGTTACTCGAGAGGTACCGAGCAGTACTTC.

This clone was seen only once. The chain recombines TRBV29-1 with TRBJ2-3; TRBD2 matches at 10 bases. Germline lookup yields CDR1 SQVTM and CDR2 ANQGSEA. After removal of 0 bases from V and 4 bases from J, the junction contained 7 bases not matched to a gene. The CDR3 contains 16 residues. CDR3: CSVEDRLAGVSDTQYF. In DNA, the CDR3 is TGCAGCGTTGAAGATCGTCTAGCGGGGGTCTCAGATACGCAGTATTTT.

The chain has TRBV5-1 and TRBJ2-1; TRBD2 might be the D (7 bases). V dropped 4 bases and J dropped 3 bases, with 17 bases sitting between them. This CDR3 is built from 16 residues. Germline CDR1 reads SGHRS; CDR2 reads YFSETQ. The CDR3 protein is CASSHPQGGDYNEQFF. The DNA of the CDR3 is TGCGCCAGCAGCCACCCACAGGGAGGGGACTACAATGAGCAGTTCTTC.

This clone has just one count. The same CDR3 arises from other DNA sequences in this sample as well. CDR3 DNA: TGTGCCAGCAGCTCCGGACAAGGGTCCTATGGCTACACCTTC. Protein: CASSSGQGSYGYTF. The V call is TRBV7-9, the J call TRBJ1-2; TRBD1 might be the D (5 bases). Germline values: CDR1 SEHNR, CDR2 FQNEAQ (reference sequence). The CDR3 extends over 14 amino acids. Between the trimmed V and J ends, which lost 4 bases and 4 bases, there was a span of 13 bases.

V usage is TRBV7-2 and J usage is TRBJ1-2, with TRBD1 matching over 7 bases. Germline CDR1 is SGHTA and CDR2 is FQGNSA. V was clipped by 2 bases and J by 4 bases; unmatched bases: 13. This CDR3 has 17 amino acids. The CDR3 is CASSLSVTTGNLYGYTF. DNA of the CDR3: TGTGCCAGCAGCTTATCCGTTACGACAGGGAATCTCTATGGCTACACCTTC.

V and J are TRBV7-2 and TRBJ2-3, with D perhaps matching TRBD2 (7 bases). V was clipped by 3 bases and J by 3 bases, with 22 bases between them. The CDR3 contains 18 residues. Germline CDR1 SGHTA, CDR2 FQGNSA. CDR3 in amino acids: CASSLGWGLERGTDTQYF. The CDR3, as DNA: TGTGCCAGCAGCTTGGGTTGGGGGCTTGAGCGGGGTACAGATACGCAGTATTTT.

The chain joins TRBV5-1 to TRBJ2-5; 10 positions match TRBD1. This CDR3 region has 16 residues. The germline gives CDR1 SGHRS, CDR2 YFSETQ. Trimming cost V 5 bases and J 1 base; bases outside gene matches: 8. The CDR3 loop is CASSLTGGLPQETQYF. The CDR3 nucleotides read TGCGCCAGCAGTTTGACAGGGGGCCTTCCCCAAGAGACCCAGTACTTC.

The V gene is TRBV10-3, the J gene TRBJ2-3; 16 nucleotides line up with TRBD2. Germline V gives CDR1 ENHRY, CDR2 SYGVKD. The CDR3 covers 18 residues. V shed 7 bases, J shed 1 base, and the junction held 8 bases outside the gene matches. CDR3 region: CAIITGTSGGGGTDTQYF. The CDR3 DNA reads TGTGCCATCATCACCGGGACTAGCGGGGGGGGCGGCACAGATACGCAGTATTTT.

The rearrangement joins TRBV6-6 to TRBJ2-5, with 8 nucleotides matching TRBD2. The CDR3 length is 14 residues. Germline CDR1 is MNHNY and CDR2 is SVGAGI (reference sequence). V lost 8 bases, J lost 4 bases, and 9 bases stayed unmatched. The CDR3 spells CASSYDGGGETQYF. CDR3 DNA: TGTGCCAGCTCCTACGACGGGGGGGGAGAGACCCAGTACTTC.

The V gene is TRBV19, the J gene TRBJ1-5; tentative D call: TRBD1 (6 bases). V was cut by 0 bases and J by 6 bases, with 15 bases left in between. The CDR3 has 16 amino acids. The germline V gene encodes CDR1 LNHDA and CDR2 SQIVND (reference sequence). CDR3 loop: CASSIDNQGRGQPQHF. The CDR3 nucleotides read TGTGCCAGTAGTATAGATAATCAGGGGAGGGGTCAGCCCCAGCATTTT.

The count of this clone is one. This chain joins TRBV10-3 and TRBJ2-7; TRBD1 might be the D (5 bases). The germline V gene encodes CDR1 ENHRY and CDR2 SYGVKD. V lost 0 bases, J lost 3 bases, and 21 bases lay in between. The CDR3 has 18 amino acids. The CDR3 spells CAISESLRRTGNLYEQYF. CDR3 in DNA: TGTGCCATCAGTGAGTCCCTTAGGCGAACAGGAAATCTCTACGAGCAGTACTTC.

V gene TRBV7-9 combines with J gene TRBJ1-1; D remains ambiguous. The CDR3 is 14 amino acids. V lost 3 bases and J lost 1, with 9 bases in between. Germline V lookup: CDR1 SEHNR, CDR2 FQNEAQ (reference sequence). CDR3 in DNA: TGTGCCAGCAGCTTGCAGGTTGGGAACACTGAAGCTTTCTTT. Translating it yields CASSLQVGNTEAFF. The complete variable domain, with remaining parts taken from reference TRBV7-9 and TRBJ1-1, reads DTGVSQNPRHKITKRGQNVTFRCDPISEHNRLYWYRQTLGQGPEFLTYFQNEAQLEKSRLLSDRFSAERPKGSFSTLEIQRTEQGDSAMYLCASSLQVGNTEAFFGQGTRLTVV.

V and J are TRBV4-1 and TRBJ2-2, with TRBD2 matching over 8 bases. V shed 6 bases, J shed 7 bases, and the junction held 10 bases outside the gene matches. From germline, CDR1 is MGHRA and CDR2 YSYEKL. The CDR3 runs 15 residues. The CDR3 DNA reads as TGCGCCAGCAGGCTGACGGGAGGGACCGACGGGGAGCTGTTTTTT. This sequence encodes CASRLTGGTDGELFF.

In its sample, this clone was seen once. The CDR3: CASSLGGTGGVEYGYTF. Here the CDR3 DNA reads TGTGCCAGCAGCTTAGGAGGGACAGGGGGCGTTGAATATGGCTACACCTTC. The chain joins TRBV13 to TRBJ1-2, with 12 bases fitting TRBD1. Germline values: CDR1 PRHDT, CDR2 FYEKMQ (reference sequence). This CDR3 comprises 17 residues. The trim removed 0 bases at V and 5 bases at J, leaving 7 bases unmatched.